A single T cell receptor beta chain is shown here with its context. As originally analysed: The authors estimated nucleated cell counts from reference gene primer amplification. Repertoires were generated with immunoSEQ multiplex PCR, while TCRdb's copy carries only in-frame clones and drops some. For V, J and clone size, that table is used; D and trimming come from the DNA. The sample holds about 240,000 clones, over 75% seen once. The record originates from a study of blood T cell repertoires in COVID-19. Study-level background: The United States, Italy and Spain provided the acute and convalescent COVID-19 samples.

The V gene lost 4 bases and the J gene lost 0 bases, with 6 bases spanning the gap. Germline V CDR1 and CDR2: GTSNPN, SVGIG (reference sequence). The CDR3 is 12 residues long. This chain links TRBV30 with TRBJ1-2; no clear D gene. The specimen was peripheral blood. The source of this sequence is a middle-aged man with COVID-19, enrolled during active disease. In DNA, the CDR3 is TGTGCCTGGAATCAGGCTAACTATGGCTACACCTTC. Amino acids: CAWNQANYGYTF.